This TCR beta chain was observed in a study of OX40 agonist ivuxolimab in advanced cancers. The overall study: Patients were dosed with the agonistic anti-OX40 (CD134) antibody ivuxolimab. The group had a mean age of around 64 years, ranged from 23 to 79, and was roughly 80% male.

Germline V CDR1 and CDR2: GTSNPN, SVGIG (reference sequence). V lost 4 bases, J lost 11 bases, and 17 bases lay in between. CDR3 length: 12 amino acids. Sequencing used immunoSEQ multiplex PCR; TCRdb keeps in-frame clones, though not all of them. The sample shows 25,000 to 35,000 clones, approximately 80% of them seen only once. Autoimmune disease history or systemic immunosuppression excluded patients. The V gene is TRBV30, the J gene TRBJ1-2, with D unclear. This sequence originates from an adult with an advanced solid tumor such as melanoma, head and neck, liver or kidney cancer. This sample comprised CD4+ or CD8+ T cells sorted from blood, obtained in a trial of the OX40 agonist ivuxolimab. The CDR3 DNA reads TGTGCCTGGACTTTAGGGTCTCAGTGGTACACCTTC. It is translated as CAWTLGSQWYTF. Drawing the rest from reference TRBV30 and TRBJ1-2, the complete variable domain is SQTIHQWPATLVQPVGSPLSLECTVEGTSNPNLYWYRQAAGRGLQLLFYSVGIGQISSEVPQNLSASRPQDRQFILSSKKLLLSDSGFYLCAWTLGSQWYTFGSGTRLTVV.